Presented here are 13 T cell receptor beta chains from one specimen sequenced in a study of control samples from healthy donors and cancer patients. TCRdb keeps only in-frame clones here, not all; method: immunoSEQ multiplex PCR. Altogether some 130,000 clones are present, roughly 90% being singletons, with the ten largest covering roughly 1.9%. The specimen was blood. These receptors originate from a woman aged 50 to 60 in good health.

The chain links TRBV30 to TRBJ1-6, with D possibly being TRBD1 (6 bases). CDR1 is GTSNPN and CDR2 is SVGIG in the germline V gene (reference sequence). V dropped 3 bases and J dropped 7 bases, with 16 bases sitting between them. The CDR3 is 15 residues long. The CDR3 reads CAWRSGGAWNSPLHF. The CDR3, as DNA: TGTGCCTGGAGATCCGGGGGCGCGTGGAATTCACCCCTCCACTTT.

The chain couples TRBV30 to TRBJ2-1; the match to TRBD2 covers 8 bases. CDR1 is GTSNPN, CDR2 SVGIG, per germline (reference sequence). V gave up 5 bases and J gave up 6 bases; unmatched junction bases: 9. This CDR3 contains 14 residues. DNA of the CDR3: TGTGCCTGGGTTAGCGGGGAGCTCACCAATGAGCAGTTCTTC. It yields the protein CAWVSGELTNEQFF.

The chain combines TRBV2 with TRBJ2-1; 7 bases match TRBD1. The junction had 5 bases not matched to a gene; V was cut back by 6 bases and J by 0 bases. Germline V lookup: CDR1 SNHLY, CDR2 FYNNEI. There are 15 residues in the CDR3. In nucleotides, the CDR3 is TGTGCCAGCAGCGAGGGACAGAACTCCTACAATGAGCAGTTCTTC. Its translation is CASSEGQNSYNEQFF.

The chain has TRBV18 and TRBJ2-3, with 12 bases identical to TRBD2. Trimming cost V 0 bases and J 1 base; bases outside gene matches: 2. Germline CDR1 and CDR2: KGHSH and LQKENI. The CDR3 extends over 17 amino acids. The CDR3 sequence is CASSPPGLAGRTDTQYF. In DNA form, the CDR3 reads TGTGCCAGCTCACCACCGGGACTAGCGGGCCGCACAGATACGCAGTATTTT.

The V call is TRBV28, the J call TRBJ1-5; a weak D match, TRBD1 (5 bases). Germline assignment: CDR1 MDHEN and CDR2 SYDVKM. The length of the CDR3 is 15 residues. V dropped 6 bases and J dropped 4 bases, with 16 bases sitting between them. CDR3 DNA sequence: TGTGCCAGCAGCCATCCAGGGAGGACTAATCAGCCCCAGCATTTT. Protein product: CASSHPGRTNQPQHF.

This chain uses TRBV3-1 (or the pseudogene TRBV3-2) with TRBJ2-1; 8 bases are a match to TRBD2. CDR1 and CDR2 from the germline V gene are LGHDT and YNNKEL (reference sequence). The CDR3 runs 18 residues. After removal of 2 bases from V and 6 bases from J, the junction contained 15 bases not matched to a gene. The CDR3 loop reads CASSQSPSGGVRVNEQFF. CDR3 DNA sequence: TGTGCCAGCAGCCAAAGCCCCTCCGGGGGGGTGCGTGTCAATGAGCAGTTCTTC.

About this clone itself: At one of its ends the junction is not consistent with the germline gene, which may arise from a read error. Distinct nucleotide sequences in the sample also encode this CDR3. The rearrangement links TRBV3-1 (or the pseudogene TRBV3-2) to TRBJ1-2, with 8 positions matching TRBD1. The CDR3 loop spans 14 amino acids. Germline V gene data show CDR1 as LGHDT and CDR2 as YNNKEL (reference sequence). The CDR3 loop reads CASSPGQGRGGYTF. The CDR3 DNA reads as TGTGCCAGTAGCCCTGGACAGGGTAGGGGTGGCTACACCTTC.

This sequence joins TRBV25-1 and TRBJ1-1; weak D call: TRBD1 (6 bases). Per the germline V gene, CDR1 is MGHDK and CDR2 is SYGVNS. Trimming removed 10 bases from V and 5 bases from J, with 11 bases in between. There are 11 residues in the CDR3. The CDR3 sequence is CATRGTTEAFF. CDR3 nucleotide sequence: TGTGCCACGAGGGGGACAACTGAAGCTTTCTTT.

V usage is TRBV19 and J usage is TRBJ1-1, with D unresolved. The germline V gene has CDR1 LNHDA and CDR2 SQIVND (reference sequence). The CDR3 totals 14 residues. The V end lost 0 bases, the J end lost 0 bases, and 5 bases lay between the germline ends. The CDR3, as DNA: TGTGCCAGTAGTATAGAGGGTTTGAACACTGAAGCTTTCTTT. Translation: CASSIEGLNTEAFF.

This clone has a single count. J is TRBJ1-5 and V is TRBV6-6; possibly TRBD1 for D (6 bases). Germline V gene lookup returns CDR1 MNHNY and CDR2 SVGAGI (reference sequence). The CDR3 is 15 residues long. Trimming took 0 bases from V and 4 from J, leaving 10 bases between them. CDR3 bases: TGTGCCAGCAGTTACTCAGGGGGTCAGAATCAGCCCCAGCATTTT. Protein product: CASSYSGGQNQPQHF.

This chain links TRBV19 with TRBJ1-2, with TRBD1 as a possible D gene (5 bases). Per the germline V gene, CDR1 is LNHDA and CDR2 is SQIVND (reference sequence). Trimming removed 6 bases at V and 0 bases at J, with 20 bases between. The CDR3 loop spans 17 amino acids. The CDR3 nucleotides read TGTGCCAGTAGAAGGGCGGACGAGGGACCAGCTAACTATGGCTACACCTTC. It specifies CASRRADEGPANYGYTF.

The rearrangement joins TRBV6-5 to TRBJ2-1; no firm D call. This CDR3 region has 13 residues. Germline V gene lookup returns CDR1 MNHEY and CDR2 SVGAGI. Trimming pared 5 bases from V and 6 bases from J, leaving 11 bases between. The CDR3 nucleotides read TGTGCCAGCAGTCGCGTGAAGGCCAATGAGCAGTTCTTC. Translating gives CASSRVKANEQFF.

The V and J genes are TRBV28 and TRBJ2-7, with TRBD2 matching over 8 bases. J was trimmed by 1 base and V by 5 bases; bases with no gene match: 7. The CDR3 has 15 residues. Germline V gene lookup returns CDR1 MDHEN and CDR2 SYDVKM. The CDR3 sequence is CASSVLAALSYEQYF. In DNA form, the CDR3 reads TGTGCCAGCAGTGTACTAGCGGCGTTATCCTACGAGCAGTACTTC.